A selection of T cell receptor beta chains follows, all from one sample in a study of blood T cell repertoires in COVID-19. The assay was immunoSEQ multiplex PCR, and TCRdb's table has in-frame clones only and misses some. The sample holds a few hundred thousand clones, 65% to 90% seen once. The specimen was peripheral blood. These receptors came from a man aged 50 to 60 with active or convalescent COVID-19. Both conserved end residues are part of each CDR3. The D gene is left open where the match is weak. A row's size may be missing; if present it is once, few, many or a size class.

v_gene	d_gene	j_gene	abundance	CDR3aa	CDR3nt
TRBV28	.	TRBJ1-2	.	CASCIIRTNYGYTF	TGTGCCAGCTGTATTATCAGGACTAACTATGGCTACACCTTC
TRBV7-2	TRBD1	TRBJ1-2	few	CASSPEPGRGYANYGYTF	TGTGCCAGCAGCCCCGAACCTGGCAGGGGGTATGCTAACTATGGCTACACCTTC
TRBV18	TRBD1	TRBJ1-2	.	CASSPGTDSGYTF	TGTGCCAGCTCTCCCGGGACAGATTCTGGCTACACCTTC
TRBV11-2	TRBD2	TRBJ2-3	.	CASSLERGGADTQYF	TGTGCCAGCAGCTTAGAGCGGGGGGGGGCAGATACGCAGTATTTT
TRBV4-1	TRBD1	TRBJ2-1	once	CASSQPRDRGNEQFF	TGCGCCAGCAGCCAACCCCGGGACAGGGGTAATGAGCAGTTCTTC
TRBV6-6	TRBD1	TRBJ2-3	.	CASRLPTGGKDTQYF	TGTGCCAGCAGATTGCCGACAGGGGGGAAAGATACGCAGTATTTT
TRBV2	.	TRBJ2-3	few	CASSAETVGTQYF	TGTGCCAGCAGTGCCGAGACTGTCGGTACGCAGTATTTT
TRBV24-1	.	TRBJ2-7	.	CATSAGVAVGEQYF	TGTGCCACCAGTGCGGGGGTGGCCGTTGGAGAGCAGTACTTC
TRBV7-2	.	TRBJ2-3	.	CASGQGQITDTQYF	TGTGCCAGCGGACAAGGACAAATCACAGATACGCAGTATTTT
TRBV7-8	TRBD1	TRBJ1-5	.	CASSQGGNQPQHF	TGTGCCAGCAGCCAGGGGGGCAATCAGCCCCAGCATTTT
TRBV24-1	TRBD2	TRBJ2-1	.	CATSDLASGRCATYNEQFF	TGTGCCACCAGTGATTTGGCTAGCGGGAGGTGCGCGACCTACAATGAGCAGTTCTTC
TRBV28	TRBD2	TRBJ2-1	.	CASSFLREVYNEQFF	TGTGCCAGCAGTTTTCTGCGGGAGGTCTACAATGAGCAGTTCTTC
TRBV19	TRBD1	TRBJ2-2	.	CASSPVGVRGLSGELFF	TGTGCCAGTAGTCCCGTCGGTGTCAGGGGGCTTTCCGGGGAGCTGTTTTTT
TRBV18	TRBD1	TRBJ1-2	.	CASSPGTGVSGYTF	TGTGCCAGCTCGCCCGGGACAGGGGTATCCGGCTACACCTTC
TRBV5-6	.	TRBJ1-2	.	CASSSDAGGGYTF	TGTGCCAGCAGCTCGGACGCGGGGGGTGGCTACACCTTC
TRBV18	.	TRBJ1-1	.	CASTSRISTGIVTEAFF	TGTGCCAGCACCTCCCGGATTTCCACAGGGATTGTAACTGAAGCTTTCTTT
TRBV27	.	TRBJ2-1	.	CASRAANSYNEQFF	TGTGCCAGCAGGGCCGCCAATTCCTACAATGAGCAGTTCTTC
TRBV3-1/TRBV3-2	TRBD1	TRBJ1-1	.	CASLSAGQALVLF	TGTGCCAGCTTGAGTGCAGGACAGGCGCTTGTTTTGTTT
TRBV24-1	TRBD1	TRBJ2-3	.	CATSDRVRDTQYF	TGTGCCACCTCGGACAGGGTAAGGGATACGCAGTATTTT
TRBV6-5	TRBD1	TRBJ1-5	.	CASSTGVSQPQHF	TGTGCCAGCAGTACAGGGGTGAGCCAGCCCCAGCATTTT
TRBV11-2	.	TRBJ2-7	.	CASSLGGLTYEQYF	TGTGCCAGCAGCTTAGGTGGGCTTACCTACGAGCAGTACTTC
TRBV11-2	TRBD2	TRBJ2-3	.	CASSFNYGTSGSTDTQYF	TGTGCCAGCAGCTTCAACTACGGGACTAGCGGTTCCACAGATACGCAGTATTTT
TRBV27	.	TRBJ2-1	once	CASRLNSGIWVDEQFF	TGTGCCAGCAGATTAAATTCAGGGATCTGGGTCGATGAGCAGTTCTTC
TRBV19	.	TRBJ1-5	.	CASRALDGSNQPQHF	TGTGCCAGCAGGGCCCTGGACGGAAGCAATCAGCCCCAGCATTTT
TRBV7-8	.	TRBJ1-2	.	CASSLAYSSSSDLYGYTF	TGTGCCAGCAGCTTAGCTTATAGTAGCAGCTCCGATCTCTATGGCTACACCTTC
TRBV5-1	.	TRBJ2-2	.	CASSLETVGELFF	TGCGCCAGCAGCTTGGAGACAGTCGGGGAGCTGTTTTTT
TRBV6-5	.	TRBJ2-7	.	CASRPHSQGYEQYF	TGTGCCAGCAGACCTCATAGTCAGGGCTACGAGCAGTACTTC
TRBV28	.	TRBJ2-3	.	CASSLSRDTDTQYF	TGTGCCAGCAGTTTATCCCGGGACACAGATACGCAGTATTTT
TRBV7-6	.	TRBJ2-5	.	CASSSGGTQYF	TGTGCCAGCAGCTCCGGAGGGACCCAGTACTTC
TRBV6-5	.	TRBJ1-6	.	CASKGVNSPLHF	TGTGCCAGCAAGGGGGTAAATTCACCCCTCCACTTT
TRBV3-1/TRBV3-2	.	TRBJ1-1	once	CASSQDSLNTEAFF	TGTGCCAGCAGCCAAGACAGTCTGAACACTGAAGCTTTCTTT
TRBV10-2	.	TRBJ2-7	.	CASSESKAAGYF	TGCGCCAGCAGTGAGTCTAAAGCTGCCGGTTACTTC
TRBV28	.	TRBJ1-1	.	CASIRGAGMNTEAFF	TGTGCCAGCATCCGGGGGGCTGGAATGAACACTGAAGCTTTCTTT
TRBV3-1/TRBV3-2	TRBD1	TRBJ1-4	.	CASSSQGWGSRVFF	TGTGCCAGCAGCTCACAGGGGTGGGGTTCCAGGGTGTTTTTT
TRBV27	TRBD1	TRBJ2-7	.	CASSPLPGGEQYF	TGTGCCAGCAGTCCTCTTCCAGGGGGCGAGCAGTACTTC
TRBV3-1/TRBV3-2	.	TRBJ2-3	.	CASSQVQGPGTQYF	TGTGCCAGCAGCCAAGTACAGGGCCCAGGTACGCAGTATTTT
TRBV6-5	TRBD1	TRBJ2-2	.	CACSRTGTTGELFF	TGTGCCTGCTCCAGGACAGGGACGACCGGGGAGCTGTTTTTT
TRBV13	TRBD1	TRBJ1-1	.	CASSSRDSKNTEAFF	TGTGCCAGCAGCTCACGGGACAGCAAGAACACTGAAGCTTTCTTT
TRBV12-3/TRBV12-4	.	TRBJ2-7	.	CASAPGVYEQYF	TGTGCCAGCGCCCCCGGAGTGTACGAGCAGTACTTC
TRBV9	TRBD2	TRBJ2-7	.	CASSVGEGQSYEQYF	TGTGCCAGCAGCGTAGGGGAGGGGCAGTCCTACGAGCAGTACTTC
TRBV29-1	.	TRBJ2-2	.	CSVELGQRATGELFF	TGCAGCGTTGAACTTGGACAGAGAGCTACCGGGGAGCTGTTTTTT
TRBV4-1	.	TRBJ1-1	.	CASSQAGLGTEAFF	TGCGCCAGCAGCCAAGCAGGGCTAGGCACTGAAGCTTTCTTT
TRBV10-1	.	TRBJ1-2	.	CASGKGVYGYTF	TGCGCCAGCGGGAAAGGGGTCTATGGCTACACCTTC
TRBV3-1/TRBV3-2	TRBD2	TRBJ2-7	.	CASSPVAGGPYEQYF	TGTGCCAGCAGCCCAGTAGCGGGAGGGCCCTACGAGCAGTACTTC
TRBV24-1	.	TRBJ1-1	few	CATRGGTMNTEAFF	TGTGCCACTCGGGGTGGGACAATGAACACTGAAGCTTTCTTT
TRBV3-1/TRBV3-2	TRBD1	TRBJ2-7	.	CASSPYPGQGDYEQYF	TGTGCCAGCAGCCCGTACCCGGGACAGGGGGACTACGAGCAGTACTTC
TRBV5-1	.	TRBJ1-1	once	CASSFGGIGMNTEAFF	TGCGCCAGCAGCTTCGGGGGGATAGGAATGAACACTGAAGCTTTCTTT
TRBV5-1	.	TRBJ1-2	.	CASSHTGKDYGYTF	TGCGCCAGCAGCCATACAGGGAAAGACTATGGCTACACCTTC